The 15 T cell receptor beta chains below come from one sample, sequenced in a study of OX40 agonist ivuxolimab in advanced cancers. Produced via immunoSEQ multiplex PCR; TCRdb's table is partial and in-frame only. The profile covers 70,000 to 75,000 clones, with about 86% appearing a single time and about 1% taken by the ten largest. Material: CD4+ or CD8+ T cells sorted from blood, obtained in a trial of the OX40 agonist ivuxolimab. These receptors were taken from an adult with an advanced solid tumor such as melanoma, head and neck, liver or kidney cancer.

V gene TRBV7-2 combines with J gene TRBJ1-1; D not certain. Germline CDR1 SGHTA, CDR2 FQGNSA. This CDR3 region has 14 residues. V was pared by 3 bases and J by 1 base, with 9 bases between. The CDR3 protein is CASSLEWGNTEAFF. The CDR3 nucleotides are TGTGCCAGCAGCTTGGAGTGGGGGAACACTGAAGCTTTCTTT. The full variable domain, completed using reference TRBV7-2 and TRBJ1-1, is GAGVSQSPSNKVTEKGKDVELRCDPISGHTALYWYRQSLGQGLEFLIYFQGNSAPDKSGLPSDRFSAERTGGSVSTLTIQRTQQEDSAVYLCASSLEWGNTEAFFGQGTRLTVV.

The gene calls are TRBV5-1 and TRBJ2-3; D is undetermined. The V end lost 0 bases, the J end lost 4 bases, and 3 bases lay between the germline ends. Germline V lookup: CDR1 SGHRS, CDR2 YFSETQ. The CDR3 loop spans 12 amino acids. As DNA, the CDR3 is TGCGCCAGCAGCTTGGAATCAGATACGCAGTATTTT. Its protein product is CASSLESDTQYF. Based on the CDR3 plus reference TRBV5-1 and TRBJ2-3, the full variable domain is KAGVTQTPRYLIKTRGQQVTLSCSPISGHRSVSWYQQTPGQGLQFLFEYFSETQRNKGNFPGRFSGRQFSNSRSEMNVSTLELGDSALYLCASSLESDTQYFGPGTRLTVL.

J is TRBJ1-3 and V is TRBV25-1; maybe TRBD1 (6 bases). This CDR3 is 15 amino acids long. The V end was cut by 2 bases, the J end by 1 base, with 9 bases between. Germline lookup yields CDR1 MGHDK and CDR2 SYGVNS. In DNA form, the CDR3 reads TGTGCCAGCAGTGAACAGCAGGGGTCTGGAAACACCATATATTTT. It specifies CASSEQQGSGNTIYF.

The chain joins TRBV7-2 to TRBJ2-5; D is possibly TRBD1 or TRBD2 (5 bases each). CDR1 SGHTA and CDR2 FQGNSA come from the germline V gene. Trimming left V 0 bases short and J 4 bases short, with 12 bases between. This CDR3 has 15 amino acids. The CDR3 nucleotides read TGTGCCAGCAGCTTAGCGCTACGGGACGGAGAGACCCAGTACTTC. This gives the protein CASSLALRDGETQYF. Together with reference TRBV7-2 and TRBJ2-5, the CDR3 gives the full variable domain: GAGVSQSPSNKVTEKGKDVELRCDPISGHTALYWYRQSLGQGLEFLIYFQGNSAPDKSGLPSDRFSAERTGGSVSTLTIQRTQQEDSAVYLCASSLALRDGETQYFGPGTRLLVL.

This clone occurred once. The chain is built from TRBV28 and TRBJ2-7, with TRBD2 as a possible D gene (6 bases). V shed 2 bases and J shed 2 bases, with 10 bases lying between them. From germline, CDR1 is MDHEN and CDR2 SYDVKM. The CDR3 is 14 amino acids. As DNA, the CDR3 is TGTGCCAGCAGTTTAACCGGGAGAGCCTACGAGCAGTACTTC. Protein: CASSLTGRAYEQYF.

The chain links TRBV7-9 to TRBJ2-3, with 8 bases aligning to TRBD2. The CDR3 is 16 residues long. The germline gives CDR1 SEHNR, CDR2 FQNEAQ (reference sequence). Trimming took 6 bases from V and 2 from J; bases not matched to a gene: 10. CDR3 loop: CASRGSASGPTDTQYF. CDR3 DNA: TGTGCCAGCAGGGGCTCGGCTAGCGGGCCCACAGATACGCAGTATTTT.

The chain has TRBV7-3 and TRBJ2-3; 10 nucleotides agree with TRBD2. The CDR3 contains 16 residues. Germline values: CDR1 SGHTA, CDR2 FQGTGA. V lost 2 bases to trimming and J lost 6 bases; unmatched junction nucleotides: 8. CDR3 sequence (DNA): TGTGCCAGCAGCTTATGGGCTAGCGGGAGCGCGGATACGCAGTATTTT. Its translation: CASSLWASGSADTQYF. The complete variable domain, with remaining parts taken from reference TRBV7-3 and TRBJ2-3, reads GAGVSQTPSNKVTEKGKYVELRCDPISGHTALYWYRQSLGQGPEFLIYFQGTGAADDSGLPNDRFFAVRPEGSVSTLKIQRTERGDSAVYLCASSLWASGSADTQYFGPGTRLTVL.

The CDR3 DNA is TGTGCCAGCAGCCAAGATCGGAGGAACTATGGCTACACCTTC. Amino acid sequence: CASSQDRRNYGYTF. J is TRBJ1-2 and V is TRBV4-2; D not resolved. The germline V and J ends were trimmed by 0 bases and 2 bases, with 7 bases remaining between them. The V gene's germline CDR1 is LGHNA and CDR2 YNFKEQ. The CDR3 runs to 14 residues.

This clone was detected only once. The chain employs TRBV30 and TRBJ2-3, with TRBD2 matching 12 bases. From germline, CDR1 is GTSNPN and CDR2 SVGIG (reference sequence). With 1 base clipped from V and 5 bases from J, the junction kept 4 bases outside the gene matches. This CDR3 has 15 residues. CDR3 amino acids: CAWSASGRALDTQYF. As DNA, the CDR3 is TGTGCCTGGAGTGCTAGCGGGAGGGCCTTAGATACGCAGTATTTT. Filled out from reference TRBV30 and TRBJ2-3, the complete variable domain reads SQTIHQWPATLVQPVGSPLSLECTVEGTSNPNLYWYRQAAGRGLQLLFYSVGIGQISSEVPQNLSASRPQDRQFILSSKKLLLSDSGFYLCAWSASGRALDTQYFGPGTRLTVL.

The chain uses TRBV7-3 and TRBJ2-2; unclear D gene. The germline CDR1 and CDR2 sequences are SGHTA and FQGTGA. V shed 5 bases and J shed 1 base, with 5 bases lying between them. This CDR3 has 13 amino acids. The CDR3 nucleotides are TGTGCCAGCAGCCAAGGGAACACCGGGGAGCTGTTTTTT. Residues: CASSQGNTGELFF. Complete variable domain (other parts from reference TRBV7-3 and TRBJ2-2): GAGVSQTPSNKVTEKGKYVELRCDPISGHTALYWYRQSLGQGPEFLIYFQGTGAADDSGLPNDRFFAVRPEGSVSTLKIQRTERGDSAVYLCASSQGNTGELFFGEGSRLTVL.

V and J are TRBV5-1 and TRBJ2-5; 15 bases are shared with TRBD2. The germline V gene encodes CDR1 SGHRS and CDR2 YFSETQ. The CDR3 runs to 16 residues. The J segment lost 2 bases and the V segment lost 4 bases, leaving 3 bases of the junction unmatched. The CDR3 nucleotides read TGCGCCAGCAGCGTCGGACTAGCGGGAGGGCAAGAGACCCAGTACTTC. It yields the protein CASSVGLAGGQETQYF.

The chain is built from TRBV9 and TRBJ2-1; no reliable D call. The CDR3 is made up of 15 amino acids. V was pared by 4 bases and J by 2 bases, with 13 bases between. CDR1 is SGDLS, CDR2 YYNGEE, per germline. The CDR3 nucleotides read TGTGCCAGCAGCCCCCCTCCAGGTACCTACAATGAGCAGTTCTTC. This sequence encodes CASSPPPGTYNEQFF.

This chain links TRBV2 with TRBJ1-4; possible D gene TRBD1, 5 bases. CDR1 and CDR2 from the germline V gene are SNHLY and FYNNEI. This CDR3 is 13 amino acids long. V lost 6 bases, J lost 4 bases, and 9 bases lay in between. CDR3 sequence reads: CASRGEINEKLFF. CDR3 DNA sequence: TGTGCCAGCAGGGGGGAGATTAATGAAAAACTGTTTTTT.

The chain is built from TRBV6-1 and TRBJ1-2, with D perhaps TRBD1 (5 bases). This CDR3 is 13 amino acids long. The germline V gene has CDR1 MNHNS and CDR2 SASEGT. Deletions cut 3 bases from V and 4 bases from J, with 9 bases between. Here the CDR3 DNA reads TGTGCCAGCAGTGATGGGACGGTCTATGGCTACACCTTC. It encodes CASSDGTVYGYTF.

Turning to this clone: Other DNA sequences from this sample encode an identical CDR3 as well. J is TRBJ1-1 and V is TRBV18; tentative D call: TRBD1 (6 bases). With 3 bases removed from V and 0 bases from J, the gap between germline ends came to 8 bases. This CDR3 region has 14 residues. From germline, CDR1 is KGHSH and CDR2 LQKENI. The CDR3 nucleotides are TGTGCCAGCTCACCTGGGGGGCTGAACACTGAAGCTTTCTTT. Amino acids: CASSPGGLNTEAFF.